These 17 T cell receptor beta chains came from one sample sequenced in a study of cytomegalovirus exposure and HLA in healthy donors. Researchers ran the PCR with 60 Vbeta and 13 Jbeta primers. Only in-frame clones appear in the TCRdb table, and some are missing; sequencing was by immunoSEQ multiplex PCR. The data show about 42,000 clones, about 47% seen once. The specimen was PBMCs. The receptors derive from a human donor in good health.

To note about this clone: Other DNA sequences in the sample encode the same CDR3. The CDR3: CASSLTTYNEQFF. The CDR3 DNA follows: TGTGCCAGCAGCTTAACTACTTACAATGAGCAGTTCTTC. The V call is TRBV7-2, the J call TRBJ2-1; no reliable D call. Germline CDR1 SGHTA, CDR2 FQGNSA. The CDR3 extends over 13 amino acids. Deletions cut 2 bases from V and 4 bases from J, with 6 bases between.

The J gene is TRBJ2-2, the V gene TRBV30; the D is unclear. CDR1 is GTSNPN and CDR2 is SVGIG in the germline V gene (reference sequence). The CDR3 spans 13 residues. Trimming cost V 0 bases and J 7 bases, with 9 bases left between them. This CDR3 reads CAWSVRAVGELFF. CDR3 DNA sequence: TGTGCCTGGAGTGTACGCGCGGTCGGGGAGCTGTTTTTT.

The chain has TRBV5-6 and TRBJ2-3, with 9 positions matching TRBD2. CDR1 and CDR2 (germline): SGHDT, YYEEEE. The CDR3 has 17 amino acids. The junction had 9 bases not matched to a gene; V was cut back by 0 bases and J by 4 bases. DNA for the CDR3: TGTGCCAGCAGCTTGGCGGGGGTGCGGGAGGGGGCAGATACGCAGTATTTT. It specifies CASSLAGVREGADTQYF.

This chain connects TRBV4-3 to TRBJ2-3; D perhaps matches TRBD2 (6 bases). This CDR3 has 17 residues. Per the germline V gene, CDR1 is LGHNA and CDR2 is YSLEER. Trimming removed 0 bases at V and 0 bases at J, with 13 bases between. The CDR3 DNA reads TGCGCCAGCAGCCAAGACTCGGGGACTTTAAGCACAGATACGCAGTATTTT. It yields the protein CASSQDSGTLSTDTQYF.

This chain links TRBV6-1 with TRBJ2-5, with D tentatively TRBD1 (5 bases). This CDR3 is 13 amino acids long. Trimming took 7 bases from V and 4 from J, leaving 13 bases between them. Germline V CDR1 and CDR2: MNHNS, SASEGT. The CDR3 DNA reads as TGTGCCAGCACATTGGACATGGGAGAGACCCAGTACTTC. It specifies CASTLDMGETQYF.

The table lists this clone with a few counts. The V call is TRBV6-5, the J call TRBJ1-6, with 7 bases lining up with TRBD1. From germline, CDR1 is MNHEY and CDR2 SVGAGI. The CDR3 contains 14 residues. V trimming: 6 bases; J trimming: 6 bases; junction bases outside the gene matches: 5. CDR3 protein: CASRTPGGNSPLHF. The CDR3 DNA follows: TGTGCCAGCAGGACTCCAGGGGGTAATTCACCCCTCCACTTT.

This clone has only a few counts. The rearrangement joins TRBV7-2 to TRBJ2-7; TRBD2 is a possible D gene (6 bases). The CDR3 runs to 12 residues. The V end was cut by 4 bases, the J end by 7 bases, with 11 bases between. Germline assignment: CDR1 SGHTA and CDR2 FQGNSA. In nucleotides, the CDR3 is TGTGCCAGCAGCTCATCCGCGGGGGAGCAGTACTTC. Protein sequence: CASSSSAGEQYF.

This clone has only a few counts. V and J are TRBV2 and TRBJ2-7; a possible D gene is TRBD1 (5 bases). Germline loops: CDR1 SNHLY, CDR2 FYNNEI. The ends were cut back, 10 bases at V and 5 bases at J, with 18 bases in the middle. The CDR3 has 13 residues. The CDR3 DNA reads as TGTGCCACCAGGTTTAGGGGCCCTCACGAGCAGTACTTC. This gives the protein CATRFRGPHEQYF.

This chain joins TRBV7-9 and TRBJ1-1; D remains ambiguous. The germline gives CDR1 SEHNR, CDR2 FQNEAQ (reference sequence). The CDR3 covers 15 residues. The ends were cut back, 1 base at V and 0 bases at J, with 9 bases in the middle. CDR3 protein: CASSLGQTMNTEAFF. The CDR3 nucleotides are TGTGCCAGCAGCTTAGGGCAAACCATGAACACTGAAGCTTTCTTT.

The rearrangement joins TRBV4-3 to TRBJ2-3; TRBD2 agrees at 7 bases. Losses at the gene ends were 5 bases for V and 1 base for J; bases not matched to a gene: 9. This CDR3 contains 16 residues. CDR1 is LGHNA, CDR2 YSLEER, per germline. The DNA for the CDR3 is TGCGCCAGCAGCGCTAGCGGAGTCCCGGGCACAGATACGCAGTATTTT. As protein: CASSASGVPGTDTQYF.

V and J are TRBV2 and TRBJ1-2; TRBD1 matches at 7 bases. CDR1 is SNHLY, CDR2 FYNNEI, per germline. CDR3 length: 16 residues. V was clipped by 4 bases and J by 8 bases; unmatched bases: 16. The CDR3 bases are TGTGCCAGCAGTGCCATTTCTCCGGGACAGAGTAGCGGCTACACCTTC. It translates to CASSAISPGQSSGYTF.

This clone occurred once. A read error may produce the germline difference seen at one junction end. The J gene is TRBJ2-3, the V gene TRBV28, with 8 bases matching TRBD1. The CDR3 totals 15 residues. Germline V gene data show CDR1 as MDHEN and CDR2 as SYDVKM. CDR3 in amino acids: CGSSIPGQGTDTQYF. As DNA, the CDR3 is TGTGGCAGCAGTATCCCGGGACAGGGCACAGATACGCAGTATTTT.

CDR3 nucleotide sequence: TGTGCCAGCAGCTTAGAGGTTCGGGGGATAAGTGGCTACACCTTC. Translation gives CASSLEVRGISGYTF. The rearrangement uses TRBV7-2 and TRBJ1-2; D is possibly TRBD1 (5 bases). Deletions cut 1 base from V and 7 bases from J, with 16 bases between. This CDR3 is built from 15 residues. Germline CDR1 reads SGHTA; CDR2 reads FQGNSA.

The gene calls are TRBV27 and TRBJ1-1; D perhaps matches TRBD1 (6 bases). V was clipped by 3 bases and J by 1 base, with 9 bases between them. Germline loops: CDR1 MNHEY, CDR2 SMNVEV (reference sequence). This CDR3 contains 14 residues. The CDR3 bases are TGTGCCAGCAGTTTGGGCAGGGGGAACACTGAAGCTTTCTTT. Translating it yields CASSLGRGNTEAFF.

The chain combines TRBV4-3 with TRBJ1-2; no clear D. Between the trimmed V and J ends, which lost 1 base and 7 bases, there was a span of 13 bases. Germline V gene data show CDR1 as LGHNA and CDR2 as YSLEER. There are 14 residues in the CDR3. Here the CDR3 reads CASSQVAQSGGYTF. In DNA, the CDR3 is TGCGCCAGCAGCCAAGTAGCGCAATCGGGTGGCTACACCTTC.

Only a few counts were recorded for this clone. The J gene is TRBJ2-6, the V gene TRBV7-7, with D perhaps TRBD1 (6 bases). V gave up 5 bases and J gave up 2 bases, with 19 bases separating them. This CDR3 is built from 18 residues. Germline CDR1 and CDR2: SSHAT and FNYEAQ (reference sequence). The CDR3 DNA sequence: TGTGCCAGCAGCCTGGGTCGAGGGGGTAGCGCTGGGGCCAACGTCCTGACTTTC. Its translation: CASSLGRGGSAGANVLTF.

For the CDR3, the DNA is TGTGCCAGTCATTTTGTCTGGCACTCTGGGGCCAACGTCCTGACTTTC. Its protein product is CASHFVWHSGANVLTF. J is TRBJ2-6 and V is TRBV19, with unresolved D. V lost 8 bases, J lost 0 bases, and 14 bases lay in between. This CDR3 has 16 amino acids. CDR1 is LNHDA, CDR2 SQIVND, per germline (reference sequence).